This T cell receptor beta chain is from a study of early T cells in non-severe SARS-CoV-2 infection. The table lists this clonotype with many counts. Individual cDNA molecules received unique molecular identifiers. TCRdb recomputed calls from the 5' RACE reads with MiXCR, one row per CDR3 protein. The table has some 71,000 distinct CDR3 sequences, about 10% seen once; the top ten hold just under 6%. CDR3 size: 15 residues. J gave up 0 bases and V 1 base, and 1 base lay outside the gene matches. The germline gives CDR1 SSHAT, CDR2 FNYEAQ (reference sequence). The origin of this receptor is an adult who was a healthcare worker with PCR-confirmed SARS-CoV-2 infection or an uninfected control (not recorded which). The rearrangement uses TRBV7-7 and TRBJ2-3, with 7 bases fitting TRBD2. The material sequenced was whole blood. In DNA form, the CDR3 reads TGTGCCAGCAGCTTAGGACTAGCTAGCACAGATACGCAGTATTTT. Its translation is CASSLGLASTDTQYF.